The 18 T cell receptor beta chains below all came from one sample that was sequenced in a study of cytomegalovirus exposure and HLA in healthy donors. A multiplex PCR was run with 60 Vbeta primers and 13 Jbeta primers. Only in-frame clones appear in the TCRdb table, and some are missing; sequencing was by immunoSEQ multiplex PCR. The table records around 190,000 clones, more than 75% of them present only once. Sequences were obtained from PBMCs. The receptors derive from a woman younger than 35 in good health and CMV-seronegative.

Turning to this clone: The germline gene is not matched at one end of the junction; a read error may be the cause. The chain has TRBV28 and TRBJ2-1; perhaps TRBD1 as D (6 bases). The germline gives CDR1 MDHEN, CDR2 SYDVKM. The CDR3 consists of 13 residues. The CDR3 region is CAGSFRGINEQFF. The CDR3 DNA follows: TGTGCCGGCAGTTTCAGGGGAATCAATGAGCAGTTCTTC.

This clone was seen a single time. The rearrangement joins TRBV6-5 to TRBJ2-7; tentatively, D is TRBD2 (7 bases). This CDR3 has 13 residues. Deletions cut 5 bases from V and 6 bases from J, with 14 bases between. Germline V gives CDR1 MNHEY, CDR2 SVGAGI. The CDR3 loop reads CASSGGAFAEQYF. The CDR3 DNA follows: TGTGCCAGCAGTGGGGGGGCTTTCGCCGAGCAGTACTTC.

CDR3 amino acids: CASSSGKDTEAFF. The CDR3 nucleotides are TGTGCCAGCAGCTCGGGTAAGGACACTGAAGCTTTCTTT. The genes are TRBV11-3 and TRBJ1-1; D not certain. The length of the CDR3 is 13 residues. CDR1 and CDR2 (germline): SGHNT, YENEEA. V was trimmed by 4 bases and J by 3 bases, leaving 9 bases between them. Full variable domain (outside the CDR3, taken from reference TRBV11-3 and TRBJ1-1): EAGVVQSPRYKIIEKKQPVAFWCNPISGHNTLYWYLQNLGQGPELLIRYENEEAVDDSQLPKDRFSAERLKGVDSTLKIQPAELGDSAVYLCASSSGKDTEAFFGQGTRLTVV.

The chain uses TRBV11-2 and TRBJ1-1; TRBD1 is a possible D gene (6 bases). Germline loops: CDR1 SGHAT, CDR2 FQNNGV. The CDR3 covers 13 residues. Trimming stripped 2 bases from V and 6 bases from J, with 10 bases between. DNA of the CDR3: TGTGCCAGCAGCTTAATTAAGGGGGCTGAAGCTTTCTTT. It encodes CASSLIKGAEAFF.

This clone was recorded a few times. The rearrangement joins TRBV7-9 to TRBJ2-7, with D maybe TRBD2 (6 bases). CDR1 is SEHNR and CDR2 is FQNEAQ in the germline V gene (reference sequence). Trimming removed 6 bases at V and 4 bases at J, with 10 bases between. This CDR3 has 12 residues. CDR3 in amino acids: CASRLGGYEQYF. CDR3 sequence (DNA): TGTGCCAGCAGGCTTGGGGGGTACGAGCAGTACTTC.

The V gene is TRBV6-5, the J gene TRBJ2-7; no clear D. Trimming pared 2 bases from V and 2 bases from J, leaving 13 bases between. The CDR3 loop spans 15 amino acids. CDR1 is MNHEY, CDR2 SVGAGI, per germline. CDR3 sequence reads: CASSYQDGAPYEQYF. CDR3 nucleotides: TGTGCCAGCAGTTACCAAGATGGAGCTCCCTACGAGCAGTACTTC.

The V gene is TRBV6-5, the J gene TRBJ2-3; 12 positions match TRBD2. Unmatched junction bases numbered 6, after V lost 7 bases and J lost 10 bases. The CDR3 has 13 residues. CDR1 and CDR2 from the germline V gene are MNHEY and SVGAGI. The CDR3: CASNLAGGPAQYF. CDR3 in DNA: TGTGCCAGCAATCTAGCGGGAGGGCCCGCGCAGTATTTT.

The V and J genes are TRBV5-5 and TRBJ2-6; 8 bases are a match to TRBD1. Germline loops: CDR1 SGHKS, CDR2 YYEKEE (reference sequence). The CDR3 consists of 18 residues. V was clipped by 4 bases and J by 0 bases; unmatched bases: 9. The CDR3 region is CASSRGTGVPSGANVLTF. DNA for the CDR3: TGTGCCAGCAGCCGCGGGACAGGCGTCCCCTCTGGGGCCAACGTCCTGACTTTC. Full variable domain (remainder filled in from reference TRBV5-5 and TRBJ2-6): DAGVTQSPTHLIKTRGQQVTLRCSPISGHKSVSWYQQVLGQGPQFIFQYYEKEERGRGNFPDRFSARQFPNYSSELNVNALLLGDSALYLCASSRGTGVPSGANVLTFGAGSRLTVL.

This clone has only a few counts. The rearrangement links TRBV4-1 to TRBJ1-2, with unresolved D. CDR1 MGHRA and CDR2 YSYEKL come from the germline V gene. The CDR3 contains 13 residues. The V and J ends lost 0 bases and 3 bases respectively, with 5 bases between them. The CDR3: CASSQEQYYGYTF. CDR3 DNA: TGCGCCAGCAGCCAAGAACAGTACTATGGCTACACCTTC.

The V and J genes are TRBV16 and TRBJ1-6; D may be TRBD1 (5 bases). Germline V gives CDR1 KGHSY, CDR2 FQNENV. With 1 base removed from V and 11 bases from J, the gap between germline ends came to 15 bases. The CDR3 totals 15 residues. Here the CDR3 reads CASSQFAREGPPLHF. The CDR3 DNA is TGTGCCAGCAGCCAATTTGCCAGGGAAGGACCACCCCTCCACTTT.

This clone appeared once. This chain uses TRBV5-1 with TRBJ2-7, with 8 nucleotides matching TRBD1. The ends lost 2 bases at V and 3 bases at J; junction bases unmatched: 4. The CDR3 extends over 14 amino acids. Germline assignment: CDR1 SGHRS and CDR2 YFSETQ. The CDR3 DNA follows: TGCGCCAGCAGCTTAGGACAGGGTCACTACGAGCAGTACTTC. Translated, it gives CASSLGQGHYEQYF.

The count of this clone is one. This sequence joins TRBV23-1 and TRBJ1-5, with 9 bases fitting TRBD1. Being an ORF, TRBV23-1 has a function that is uncertain. V dropped 6 bases and J dropped 4; count of bases not matched to a gene: 10. This CDR3 spans 16 amino acids. The DNA of the CDR3 is TGCGCCAGCAGAAAAAGCCGGGACAGGGAAAATCAGCCCCAGCATTTT. It encodes CASRKSRDRENQPQHF.

V is TRBV30 and J is TRBJ2-7, with 12 bases lining up with TRBD2. V trimming: 3 bases; J trimming: 4 bases; junction bases outside the gene matches: 7. There are 15 residues in the CDR3. CDR1 GTSNPN and CDR2 SVGIG come from the germline V gene (reference sequence). The CDR3 loop is CAWSLTSGRGYEQYF. For the CDR3, the DNA is TGTGCCTGGAGCCTGACTAGCGGGAGAGGTTACGAGCAGTACTTC.

The gene calls are TRBV5-1 and TRBJ1-1, with TRBD1 as a possible D gene (6 bases). Germline V gene lookup returns CDR1 SGHRS and CDR2 YFSETQ. The CDR3 spans 14 residues. Trimming took 7 bases from V and 3 from J, leaving 16 bases between them. The CDR3 is CASALGGGDTEAFF. CDR3 DNA sequence: TGCGCCAGCGCCCTCGGAGGGGGGGACACTGAAGCTTTCTTT.

This chain connects TRBV10-3 to TRBJ2-3, with 8 nucleotides matching TRBD2. The CDR3 loop spans 16 amino acids. Germline assignment: CDR1 ENHRY and CDR2 SYGVKD. With 3 bases clipped from V and 0 bases from J, the junction kept 5 bases outside the gene matches. The CDR3 nucleotides are TGTGCCATCAGTGACGTAACTAGCGGTAGCACAGATACGCAGTATTTT. Its protein is CAISDVTSGSTDTQYF.

This clone has just one count. The chain uses TRBV27 and TRBJ1-1; D not certain. The CDR3 is 12 amino acids. V lost 8 bases and J 4 bases, leaving 11 bases between the germline ends. Germline V gives CDR1 MNHEY, CDR2 SMNVEV (reference sequence). CDR3: CASQTRSTEAFF. As DNA, the CDR3 is TGTGCCAGCCAGACAAGATCCACTGAAGCTTTCTTT.

The CDR3 reads CASSLVLEETQYF. The CDR3 DNA is TGTGCCAGCAGCTTGGTCTTAGAAGAGACCCAGTACTTC. The chain employs TRBV5-6 and TRBJ2-5; unclear D gene. Trimming took 0 bases from V and 3 from J, leaving 6 bases between them. Germline loops: CDR1 SGHDT, CDR2 YYEEEE. The CDR3 has 13 amino acids.

The genes are TRBV7-9 and TRBJ1-3; D gene uncertain. Trimming took 1 base from V and 0 from J, leaving 7 bases between them. The CDR3 totals 15 residues. Germline CDR1 is SEHNR and CDR2 is FQNEAQ (reference sequence). Here the CDR3 reads CASSLGTVSGNTIYF. CDR3 bases: TGTGCCAGCAGCTTAGGAACAGTCTCTGGAAACACCATATATTTT.